Shown below are 30 T cell receptor beta chains from a single sample sequenced in a study of blood T cell repertoires in COVID-19. Using immunoSEQ multiplex PCR, the repertoire was profiled, and TCRdb retains in-frame clones only, with some absent. The sample has around 200,000 clones, more than 75% seen once. Source material: peripheral blood. The receptors were sampled from a man in his sixties who had recovered from COVID-19.

This clone is a singleton in its sample. The chain employs TRBV28 and TRBJ1-3, with TRBD1 identical over 9 bases. The trim removed 5 bases at V and 1 base at J, leaving 6 bases unmatched. Germline V gene data show CDR1 as MDHEN and CDR2 as SYDVKM. CDR3 length: 16 residues. This chain's CDR3 is CASSPTGGLSGNTIYF. The CDR3, as DNA: TGTGCCAGCAGTCCAACAGGGGGCTTGTCTGGAAACACCATATATTTT.

The chain carries TRBV7-2 and TRBJ2-3, with 7 bases that match TRBD1. CDR1 and CDR2 from the germline V gene are SGHTA and FQGNSA. The CDR3 has 17 residues. The V gene end was trimmed by 2 bases and the J gene end by 2 bases; junction bases not matched to a gene: 10. DNA for the CDR3: TGTGCCAGCAGCTTACTGGCTCCGGGACAGCTCACAGATACGCAGTATTTT. It encodes CASSLLAPGQLTDTQYF.

This clone was counted a single time. V gene TRBV2 combines with J gene TRBJ2-6; no reliable D call. V gave up 5 bases and J gave up 0 bases, with 8 bases separating them. The germline V gene encodes CDR1 SNHLY and CDR2 FYNNEI. CDR3 length: 15 residues. The CDR3 DNA reads TGTGCCAGCAGTCAGGATAGCTCTGGGGCCAACGTCCTGACTTTC. This gives the protein CASSQDSSGANVLTF.

This clone was counted a single time. The genes are TRBV20-1 and TRBJ2-1, with a possible D match to TRBD2 (6 bases). Germline V gene lookup returns CDR1 DFQATT and CDR2 SNEGSKA (reference sequence). The V gene lost 3 bases and the J gene lost 2 bases, with 17 bases spanning the gap. This CDR3 region has 16 residues. The CDR3 DNA is TGCAGTGCTAGTAACCGCGCGGGAACTCCCTACAATGAGCAGTTCTTC. Amino acid sequence: CSASNRAGTPYNEQFF.

The chain links TRBV12-5 to TRBJ2-4; tentative D call: TRBD2 (5 bases). The CDR3 has 13 residues. Trimming shortened V by 4 bases and J by 5 bases, and 9 bases separated the two germline ends. Germline CDR1 and CDR2: LGHNT and FRNRAP. CDR3 loop: CASGSRGQNIQYF. CDR3 coding DNA: TGTGCTAGTGGTTCCCGGGGTCAAAACATTCAGTACTTC.

This clone is a singleton in its sample. The chain recombines TRBV5-4 with TRBJ1-6, with TRBD1 identical over 7 bases. J was trimmed by 2 bases and V by 5 bases; bases with no gene match: 7. The CDR3 contains 16 residues. Germline V gene lookup returns CDR1 SGHNT and CDR2 YYREEE (reference sequence). In nucleotides, the CDR3 is TGTGCCAGCAGTTCTGACAGGGTCACCTATAATTCACCCCTCCACTTT. It specifies CASSSDRVTYNSPLHF.

The rearrangement uses TRBV21-1 and TRBJ2-5; TRBD1, the table's D call, lacks a check against the DNA. TRBV21-1 is a documented pseudogene. The CDR3 extends over 18 amino acids. The DNA for the CDR3 is TGTGCCAGCAGCAAAGAAAGCGGGGCGCAGGGGGCCCCGGAGACCCAGTACTTC. It translates to CASSKESGAQGAPETQYF.

This chain joins TRBV5-1 and TRBJ2-3; D might be TRBD2 (6 bases). Per the germline V gene, CDR1 is SGHRS and CDR2 is YFSETQ. This CDR3 has 17 residues. Trimming left V 1 base short and J 1 base short, with 16 bases between. The CDR3 is CASSLTGGSGGTDTQYF. The DNA for the CDR3 is TGCGCCAGCAGCTTGACCGGGGGATCTGGTGGCACAGATACGCAGTATTTT.

The J gene is TRBJ2-7, the V gene TRBV2, with TRBD1 identical over 7 bases. Trimming removed 3 bases from V and 5 bases from J; junction bases left unmatched: 7. The CDR3 is 14 amino acids. CDR1 is SNHLY, CDR2 FYNNEI, per germline. The CDR3 DNA follows: TGTGCCAGCAGTGAGGTCGGACAGGAACACGAGCAGTACTTC. Translating it yields CASSEVGQEHEQYF.

This chain joins TRBV9 and TRBJ2-1, with TRBD2 as a possible D gene (5 bases). The CDR3 consists of 15 residues. Trimming pared 6 bases from V and 0 bases from J, leaving 13 bases between. In germline, CDR1 is SGDLS, CDR2 YYNGEE. CDR3 sequence (DNA): TGTGCCAGCACTGAGGGTCCTAACTCCTACAATGAGCAGTTCTTC. Translating it yields CASTEGPNSYNEQFF.

The rearrangement links TRBV30 to TRBJ1-6; D perhaps matches TRBD1 (5 bases). V was clipped by 2 bases and J by 3 bases, with 8 bases between them. CDR1 is GTSNPN and CDR2 is SVGIG in the germline V gene (reference sequence). The CDR3 is 14 residues long. This CDR3 reads CAWSPQVYNSPLHF. Written as DNA, the CDR3 is TGTGCCTGGAGTCCACAGGTCTATAATTCACCCCTCCACTTT.

This clone was counted once. The chain recombines TRBV7-8 with TRBJ1-1; no clear D. This CDR3 region has 15 residues. Trimming cost V 5 bases and J 1 base, with 14 bases left between them. Germline V gene sequence: CDR1 SGHVS, CDR2 FQNEAQ. The CDR3 here is CASSAVFPGNTEAFF. Here the CDR3 DNA reads TGTGCCAGCAGCGCAGTGTTCCCAGGGAACACTGAAGCTTTCTTT.

This chain joins TRBV13 and TRBJ2-1; TRBD2 matches at 16 bases. This CDR3 region has 17 residues. CDR1 PRHDT and CDR2 FYEKMQ come from the germline V gene (reference sequence). Unmatched junction bases numbered 10, after V lost 5 bases and J lost 9 bases. In nucleotides, the CDR3 is TGTGCCAGCAGCAACCAGGGACTAGCGGGGGGGCTGGGTGAGCAGTTCTTC. Translated, it gives CASSNQGLAGGLGEQFF.

The chain employs TRBV11-2 and TRBJ2-3; 9 bases are a match to TRBD2. The germline gives CDR1 SGHAT, CDR2 FQNNGV. Trimming at V came to 0 bases and at J to 6 bases, leaving 4 bases not matched to a gene. This CDR3 contains 15 residues. The CDR3 region is CASSLEGGRADTQYF. The CDR3 region has the DNA TGTGCCAGCAGCTTAGAAGGCGGGAGGGCGGATACGCAGTATTTT. The full variable domain, with the rest looked up from reference TRBV11-2 and TRBJ2-3, is EAGVAQSPRYKIIEKRQSVAFWCNPISGHATLYWYQQILGQGPKLLIQFQNNGVVDDSQLPKDRFSAERLKGVDSTLKIQPAKLEDSAVYLCASSLEGGRADTQYFGPGTRLTVL.

This clone was seen a handful of times. CDR3 in DNA: TGCGCCAGCAGCTTGGAGGCTAGCGGGAGGGGATGGGGATACAATGAGCAGTTCTTC. Amino acid sequence: CASSLEASGRGWGYNEQFF. The rearrangement links TRBV5-1 to TRBJ2-1, with 12 positions matching TRBD2. J lost 4 bases, V lost 0 bases, and 11 bases had no gene match. This CDR3 is built from 19 residues. CDR1 is SGHRS and CDR2 is YFSETQ in the germline V gene.

This chain links TRBV28 with TRBJ2-1; TRBD2 matches 7 bases. The CDR3 covers 14 residues. Unmatched junction bases numbered 12, after V lost 9 bases and J lost 7 bases. Germline V gives CDR1 MDHEN, CDR2 SYDVKM. DNA for the CDR3: TGTGCCAGTCGCCCGGGGGGAGGAAGGAATGAGCAGTTCTTC. Protein product: CASRPGGGRNEQFF.

The chain has TRBV2 and TRBJ2-7; possible D gene TRBD1, 6 bases. The germline V gene encodes CDR1 SNHLY and CDR2 FYNNEI. This CDR3 contains 13 residues. Trimming took 8 bases from V and 2 from J, leaving 13 bases between them. CDR3 amino acids: CASGPRGPYEQYF. As DNA, the CDR3 is TGTGCCAGCGGCCCCAGGGGCCCCTACGAGCAGTACTTC.

The rearrangement joins TRBV5-4 to TRBJ1-2, with D possibly being TRBD1 (5 bases). Trimming stripped 1 base from V and 7 bases from J, with 11 bases between. The germline V gene encodes CDR1 SGHNT and CDR2 YYREEE (reference sequence). CDR3 length: 13 residues. DNA of the CDR3: TGTGCCAGCAGCTTGCAGGGTCCGGGTGGCTACACCTTC. The encoded protein is CASSLQGPGGYTF.

This chain joins TRBV5-5 and TRBJ1-3, with D perhaps TRBD1 (6 bases). The ends were cut back, 4 bases at V and 2 bases at J, with 16 bases in the middle. The CDR3 contains 16 residues. CDR1 and CDR2 from the germline V gene are SGHKS and YYEKEE (reference sequence). CDR3 coding DNA: TGTGCCAGCAGCGAAGCGCCAGGGGTGGCTGGAAACACCATATATTTT. This encodes CASSEAPGVAGNTIYF. The full variable domain, rest sourced from reference TRBV5-5 and TRBJ1-3, is DAGVTQSPTHLIKTRGQQVTLRCSPISGHKSVSWYQQVLGQGPQFIFQYYEKEERGRGNFPDRFSARQFPNYSSELNVNALLLGDSALYLCASSEAPGVAGNTIYFGEGSWLTVV.

J is TRBJ1-3 and V is TRBV9, with 7 bases aligning to TRBD1. CDR1 is SGDLS and CDR2 is YYNGEE in the germline V gene. With 5 bases clipped from V and 6 bases from J, the junction kept 11 bases outside the gene matches. This CDR3 has 15 residues. The CDR3 coding sequence is TGTGCCAGCAGTCTTAACTCCGGGACAGCAAACACCATATATTTT. It codes for CASSLNSGTANTIYF. Based on the CDR3 plus reference TRBV9 and TRBJ1-3, the full variable domain is DSGVTQTPKHLITATGQRVTLRCSPRSGDLSVYWYQQSLDQGLQFLIQYYNGEERAKGNILERFSAQQFPDLHSELNLSSLELGDSALYFCASSLNSGTANTIYFGEGSWLTVV.

The chain employs TRBV6-5 and TRBJ2-5, with D maybe TRBD2 (6 bases). From germline, CDR1 is MNHEY and CDR2 SVGAGI. This CDR3 region has 13 residues. With 6 bases removed from V and 2 bases from J, the gap between germline ends came to 10 bases. In DNA, the CDR3 is TGTGCCAGCAGGCGGGACTTACAAGAGACCCAGTACTTC. Protein: CASRRDLQETQYF.

This chain joins TRBV28 and TRBJ1-4, with D possibly matching TRBD1 (5 bases). Between the trimmed V and J ends, which lost 7 bases and 6 bases, there was a span of 12 bases. There are 13 residues in the CDR3. Germline V lookup: CDR1 MDHEN, CDR2 SYDVKM. The CDR3 is CASTLVGDEKLFF. CDR3 DNA sequence: TGTGCCAGCACTCTCGTAGGGGATGAAAAACTGTTTTTT. Full variable domain (rest looked up from reference TRBV28 and TRBJ1-4): DVKVTQSSRYLVKRTGEKVFLECVQDMDHENMFWYRQDPGLGLRLIYFSYDVKMKEKGDIPEGYSVSREKKERFSLILESASTNQTSMYLCASTLVGDEKLFFGSGTQLSVL.

The chain couples TRBV5-8 to TRBJ2-1; D unresolved. This CDR3 contains 13 residues. The germline V and J ends were trimmed by 0 bases and 5 bases, with 6 bases remaining between them. Looked up from germline, CDR1 is SGHTS and CDR2 is YDEGEE. CDR3 protein: CASSLAANNEQFF. CDR3 nucleotide sequence: TGTGCCAGCAGCTTGGCCGCGAACAATGAGCAGTTCTTC.

The chain recombines TRBV10-1 with TRBJ2-1; TRBD2 matches at 8 bases. Germline V lookup: CDR1 WNHNN, CDR2 SYGVQD (reference sequence). V was pared by 6 bases and J by 7 bases, with 14 bases of the junction left unmatched. There are 16 residues in the CDR3. CDR3 protein: CASRELQAGEHNEQFF. In DNA, the CDR3 is TGCGCCAGCAGAGAACTTCAAGCGGGGGAGCATAATGAGCAGTTCTTC.

The chain recombines TRBV19 with TRBJ1-1, with a weak D call TRBD1 (5 bases). CDR3 length: 14 amino acids. Deletions cut 5 bases from V and 1 base from J, with 11 bases between. Germline CDR1 LNHDA, CDR2 SQIVND (reference sequence). The CDR3 here is CASSSRQTNTEAFF. The CDR3 region has the DNA TGTGCCAGTAGTTCCCGACAGACGAACACTGAAGCTTTCTTT.

The chain uses TRBV9 and TRBJ1-2; TRBD1 matches 11 bases. The CDR3 spans 16 residues. Germline loops: CDR1 SGDLS, CDR2 YYNGEE. Trimming removed 3 bases from V and 6 bases from J; junction bases left unmatched: 10. CDR3 sequence reads: CASSAYTRDRGDGYTF. The CDR3 DNA is TGTGCCAGCAGCGCCTATACCAGGGACAGGGGGGATGGCTACACCTTC.

Notes on this clone: A read error may account for a junction end that differs from germline. The chain couples TRBV19 to TRBJ2-7; 9 bases match TRBD1. The CDR3 extends over 14 amino acids. Germline V gene data show CDR1 as LNHDA and CDR2 as SQIVND (reference sequence). In DNA form, the CDR3 reads TGTGCCAGTAATCCCGGGACAGGGCCCTACGGGCAGTACTTC. It translates to CASNPGTGPYGQYF.

The chain has TRBV5-5 and TRBJ2-1, with 11 positions matching TRBD1. The germline V gene has CDR1 SGHKS and CDR2 YYEKEE (reference sequence). V was pared by 1 base and J by 3 bases, with 3 bases of the junction left unmatched. This CDR3 contains 16 residues. CDR3 residues: CASSLWDRGSYNEQFF. In DNA, the CDR3 is TGTGCCAGCAGCTTGTGGGACAGGGGGAGCTACAATGAGCAGTTCTTC.

The gene calls are TRBV9 and TRBJ1-5; possible D gene TRBD1, 6 bases. Germline CDR1 is SGDLS and CDR2 is YYNGEE. The V end lost 3 bases, the J end lost 0 bases, and 10 bases lay between the germline ends. This CDR3 comprises 15 residues. The CDR3 reads CASSEGHYSNQPQHF. CDR3 nucleotides: TGTGCCAGCAGCGAGGGACACTATAGCAATCAGCCCCAGCATTTT.

The chain carries TRBV30 and TRBJ1-3; TRBD1 matches 7 bases. CDR1 and CDR2 (germline): GTSNPN, SVGIG (reference sequence). V lost 5 bases, J lost 12 bases, and 10 bases stayed unmatched. The CDR3 loop spans 12 amino acids. The CDR3 protein is CAWARDSDLIYF. For the CDR3, the DNA is TGTGCCTGGGCCCGGGACAGCGATCTCATATATTTT.